Below are 19 T cell receptor beta chains sequenced from a single sample in a study of T cell clonotyping in hematopoietic cell transplantation. The data were produced by immunoSEQ multiplex PCR, yet TCRdb's version contains in-frame clones alone and is incomplete. The sample yields approximately 30,000 clones, 95% seen once. Sequenced material: peripheral blood mononuclear cells. These receptor sequences come from a man aged 50-60 years in good health. Some clones in this sample may be carry-over from other donors' samples.

The chain has TRBV9 and TRBJ2-7, with a possible D match to TRBD2 (5 bases). Trimming stripped 4 bases from V and 5 bases from J, with 13 bases between. The CDR3 is 13 residues long. Germline lookup yields CDR1 SGDLS and CDR2 YYNGEE. CDR3 region: CASSPSGLNEQYF. CDR3 DNA sequence: TGTGCCAGCAGCCCCAGCGGCTTGAACGAGCAGTACTTC.

The genes are TRBV19 and TRBJ1-2; 8 bases match TRBD1. CDR3 length: 13 residues. Germline CDR1 and CDR2: LNHDA and SQIVND (reference sequence). After removal of 6 bases from V and 8 bases from J, the junction contained 8 bases not matched to a gene. CDR3 amino acids: CASSPRTGNGYTF. The DNA of the CDR3 is TGTGCCAGTAGCCCAAGGACAGGGAACGGCTACACCTTC. The complete variable domain, with remaining parts taken from reference TRBV19 and TRBJ1-2, reads DGGITQSPKYLFRKEGQNVTLSCEQNLNHDAMYWYRQDPGQGLRLIYYSQIVNDFQKGDIAEGYSVSREKKESFPLTVTSAQKNPTAFYLCASSPRTGNGYTFGSGTRLTVV.

This clone has only one observation. V usage is TRBV6-5 and J usage is TRBJ1-2, with TRBD1 matching 9 bases. CDR1 is MNHEY and CDR2 is SVGAGI in the germline V gene. The J segment lost 4 bases and the V segment lost 6 bases, leaving 3 bases of the junction unmatched. The CDR3 totals 13 residues. The CDR3 coding sequence is TGTGCCAGCAGAGCGGACAGGGGCTATGGCTACACCTTC. This sequence encodes CASRADRGYGYTF.

The CDR3 DNA follows: TGTGCCAGCAGCGTAGACCCCCGGACAGAACTTTATGGCTACACCTTC. It specifies CASSVDPRTELYGYTF. The V and J genes are TRBV9 and TRBJ1-2, with D possibly being TRBD1 (6 bases). The V end lost 0 bases, the J end lost 5 bases, and 17 bases lay between the germline ends. Germline assignment: CDR1 SGDLS and CDR2 YYNGEE. There are 16 residues in the CDR3.

On this clone: At one boundary the junction diverges from the germline segment, which might be a read error. The chain couples TRBV19 to TRBJ1-6; D is undetermined. Germline CDR1 is LNHDA and CDR2 is SQIVND (reference sequence). The CDR3 is 13 amino acids. The CDR3 is CASSLETNSPLHF. CDR3 DNA: TGTGCCAGTAGTTTAGAGACTAATTCACCCCTCCACTTT.

The CDR3 DNA reads as TGCGCCAGCAGCCAAGACAGTTATGGCTACACCTTC. It yields the protein CASSQDSYGYTF. J is TRBJ1-2 and V is TRBV4-3; D gene uncertain. CDR1 is LGHNA and CDR2 is YSLEER in the germline V gene. V lost 0 bases, J lost 5 bases, and 4 bases lay in between. The CDR3 runs 12 residues.

The V gene is TRBV7-3, the J gene TRBJ1-1; D remains unclear. Between the trimmed V and J ends, which lost 1 base and 6 bases, there was a span of 9 bases. This CDR3 spans 13 amino acids. CDR1 and CDR2 (germline): SGHTA, FQGTGA. In DNA, the CDR3 is TGTGCCAGCAGCTTAAGAAGGGATGCTGAAGCTTTCTTT. It encodes CASSLRRDAEAFF.

The V call is TRBV7-2, the J call TRBJ1-2, with 7 bases matching TRBD1. The CDR3 is 14 residues long. The V gene's germline CDR1 is SGHTA and CDR2 FQGNSA. The trim removed 2 bases at V and 2 bases at J, leaving 2 bases unmatched. The CDR3: CASSLLGQNYGYTF. The CDR3 DNA sequence: TGTGCCAGCAGCTTATTGGGACAGAACTATGGCTACACCTTC.

The rearrangement joins TRBV10-3 to TRBJ1-2; maybe TRBD1 (6 bases). Trimming cost V 8 bases and J 8 bases, with 18 bases left between them. The CDR3 length is 13 residues. Looked up from germline, CDR1 is ENHRY and CDR2 is SYGVKD. The CDR3 DNA follows: TGTGCCATCGGGGAGGGGGGGACGGGAGGCTACACCTTC. Encoded protein: CAIGEGGTGGYTF.

V gene TRBV4-1 combines with J gene TRBJ2-2, with D perhaps assigned TRBD1 or TRBD2 (5 bases each). From germline, CDR1 is MGHRA and CDR2 YSYEKL. The CDR3 has 17 amino acids. Trimming took off 4 bases at V and 4 bases at J, with 19 bases between the two ends. CDR3: CASSLEPQGPGTGELFF. The CDR3 DNA reads as TGCGCCAGCAGCCTAGAACCCCAGGGACCGGGCACCGGGGAGCTGTTTTTT.

The chain links TRBV11-2 to TRBJ2-5, with unresolved D. Germline CDR1 SGHAT, CDR2 FQNNGV. There are 11 residues in the CDR3. Trimming took off 4 bases at V and 10 bases at J, with 10 bases between the two ends. CDR3 nucleotide sequence: TGTGCCAGCAGCTCCCAGTTGAGCCAGTACTTC. Residues: CASSSQLSQYF.

The chain combines TRBV4-1 with TRBJ1-2, with TRBD1 as a possible D gene (5 bases). The CDR3 has 16 residues. Trimming pared 3 bases from V and 0 bases from J, leaving 14 bases between. The germline V gene has CDR1 MGHRA and CDR2 YSYEKL. DNA of the CDR3: TGCGCCAGCAGCCACAGTGGGACGGCCTCTAACTATGGCTACACCTTC. Translated, it gives CASSHSGTASNYGYTF.

V and J are TRBV19 and TRBJ2-2; TRBD1 is a possible D gene (6 bases). The germline CDR1 and CDR2 sequences are LNHDA and SQIVND (reference sequence). There are 15 residues in the CDR3. The V and J ends lost 5 bases and 1 base respectively, with 11 bases between them. CDR3 coding DNA: TGTGCCAGTAGTCCTCGAGGGGGGAACACCGGGGAGCTGTTTTTT. Amino acids: CASSPRGGNTGELFF.

The CDR3 DNA reads as TGTGCCTGGGCGCCTAGGGACGGAAACTATGGCTACACCTTC. Amino acids: CAWAPRDGNYGYTF. V is TRBV30 and J is TRBJ1-2; D is perhaps TRBD1 (5 bases). CDR1 is GTSNPN, CDR2 SVGIG, per germline (reference sequence). V was shortened by 5 bases and J by 2 bases, with 15 bases between the two germline ends. This CDR3 spans 14 amino acids.

The gene calls are TRBV28 and TRBJ2-7; D is ambiguous. CDR3 length: 11 residues. The germline gives CDR1 MDHEN, CDR2 SYDVKM. The V and J ends lost 6 bases and 4 bases respectively, with 7 bases between them. This CDR3 reads CASSTAYEQYF. CDR3 nucleotides: TGTGCCAGCAGCACCGCTTACGAGCAGTACTTC.

The rearrangement links TRBV19 to TRBJ1-5; 8 bases match TRBD1. Germline V gene sequence: CDR1 LNHDA, CDR2 SQIVND (reference sequence). The ends lost 4 bases at V and 6 bases at J; junction bases unmatched: 5. The CDR3 has 14 amino acids. Here the CDR3 reads CASSTDTGGQPQHF. In DNA form, the CDR3 reads TGTGCCAGTAGTACCGATACAGGGGGTCAGCCCCAGCATTTT.

The chain carries TRBV19 and TRBJ1-2; 7 nucleotides line up with TRBD1. Germline CDR1 reads LNHDA; CDR2 reads SQIVND (reference sequence). The CDR3 spans 13 residues. V trimming: 6 bases; J trimming: 4 bases; junction bases outside the gene matches: 5. This CDR3 reads CASSRDSSYGYTF. CDR3 DNA sequence: TGTGCCAGTAGCCGGGACAGCTCCTATGGCTACACCTTC. The full variable domain, rest sourced from reference TRBV19 and TRBJ1-2, is DGGITQSPKYLFRKEGQNVTLSCEQNLNHDAMYWYRQDPGQGLRLIYYSQIVNDFQKGDIAEGYSVSREKKESFPLTVTSAQKNPTAFYLCASSRDSSYGYTFGSGTRLTVV.

The rearrangement uses TRBV14 and TRBJ2-7; tentatively, D is TRBD1 (5 bases). This CDR3 comprises 15 residues. Per germline, CDR1 SGHDN and CDR2 FVKESK. V lost 3 bases, J lost 2 bases, and 14 bases lay in between. The CDR3 here is CASSHSQDMPYEQYF. In DNA form, the CDR3 reads TGTGCCAGCAGCCATAGCCAGGACATGCCCTACGAGCAGTACTTC.

The chain uses TRBV5-6 and TRBJ2-5, with D unclear. V lost 2 bases and J lost 1, with 18 bases in between. From germline, CDR1 is SGHDT and CDR2 YYEEEE. This CDR3 region has 17 residues. CDR3 coding DNA: TGTGCCAGCAGCTTATTTCCGGGTGCTGGGATCCAAGAGACCCAGTACTTC. Protein sequence: CASSLFPGAGIQETQYF. The full variable domain, its missing parts supplied by reference TRBV5-6 and TRBJ2-5, is DAGVTQSPTHLIKTRGQQVTLRCSPKSGHDTVSWYQQALGQGPQFIFQYYEEEERQRGNFPDRFSGHQFPNYSSELNVNALLLGDSALYLCASSLFPGAGIQETQYFGPGTRLLVL.